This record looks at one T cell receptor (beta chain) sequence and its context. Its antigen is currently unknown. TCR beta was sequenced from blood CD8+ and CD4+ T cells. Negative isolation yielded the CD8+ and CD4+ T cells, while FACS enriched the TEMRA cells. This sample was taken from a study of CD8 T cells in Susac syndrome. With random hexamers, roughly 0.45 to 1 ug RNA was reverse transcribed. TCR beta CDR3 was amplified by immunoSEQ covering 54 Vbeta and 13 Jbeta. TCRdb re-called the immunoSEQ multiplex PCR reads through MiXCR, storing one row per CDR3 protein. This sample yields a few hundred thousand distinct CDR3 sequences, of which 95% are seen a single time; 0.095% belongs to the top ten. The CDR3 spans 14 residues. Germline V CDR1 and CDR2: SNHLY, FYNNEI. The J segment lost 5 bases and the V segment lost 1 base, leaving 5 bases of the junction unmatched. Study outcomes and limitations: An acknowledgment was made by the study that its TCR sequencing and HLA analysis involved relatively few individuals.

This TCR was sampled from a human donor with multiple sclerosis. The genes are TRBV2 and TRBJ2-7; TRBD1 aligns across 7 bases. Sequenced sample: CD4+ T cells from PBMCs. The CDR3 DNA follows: TGTGCCAGCAGTGAAGGACAGGGTTGGAACGAGCAGTACTTC. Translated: CASSEGQGWNEQYF.